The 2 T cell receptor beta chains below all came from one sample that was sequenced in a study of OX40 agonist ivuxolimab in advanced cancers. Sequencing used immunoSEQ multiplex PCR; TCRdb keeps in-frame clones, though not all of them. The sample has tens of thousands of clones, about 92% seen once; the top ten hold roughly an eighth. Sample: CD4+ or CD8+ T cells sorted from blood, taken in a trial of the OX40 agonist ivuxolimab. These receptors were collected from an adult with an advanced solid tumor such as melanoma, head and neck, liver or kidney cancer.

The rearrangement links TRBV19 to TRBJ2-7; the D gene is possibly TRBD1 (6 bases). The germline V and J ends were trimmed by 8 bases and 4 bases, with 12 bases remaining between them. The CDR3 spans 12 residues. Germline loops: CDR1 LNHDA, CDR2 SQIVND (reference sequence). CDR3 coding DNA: TGTGCCAGTGGGGGCACGCGGTACGAGCAGTACTTC. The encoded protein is CASGGTRYEQYF.

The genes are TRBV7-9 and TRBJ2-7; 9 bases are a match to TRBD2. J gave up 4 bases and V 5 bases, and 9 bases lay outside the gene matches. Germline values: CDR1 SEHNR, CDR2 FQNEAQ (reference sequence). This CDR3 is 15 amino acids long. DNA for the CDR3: TGTGCCAGCAGCCGACCTATAGCGGGAGAGTACGAGCAGTACTTC. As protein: CASSRPIAGEYEQYF.